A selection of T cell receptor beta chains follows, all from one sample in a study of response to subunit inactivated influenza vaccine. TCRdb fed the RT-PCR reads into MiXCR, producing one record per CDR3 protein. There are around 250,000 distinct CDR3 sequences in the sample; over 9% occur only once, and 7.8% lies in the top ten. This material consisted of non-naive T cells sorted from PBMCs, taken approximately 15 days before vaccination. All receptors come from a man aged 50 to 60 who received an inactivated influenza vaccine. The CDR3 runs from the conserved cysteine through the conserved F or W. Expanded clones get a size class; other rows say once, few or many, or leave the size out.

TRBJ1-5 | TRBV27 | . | CASSLSVTGSHQPQHF
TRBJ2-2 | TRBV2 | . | CASLVIRVGGELFF
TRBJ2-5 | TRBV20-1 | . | CSARDLRGQETQYF
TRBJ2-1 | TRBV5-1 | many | CASRKEGFPYNEQFF
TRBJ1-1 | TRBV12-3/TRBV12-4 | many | CASSLLLGTEAFF
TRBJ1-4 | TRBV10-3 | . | CAISGGGESEKLFF
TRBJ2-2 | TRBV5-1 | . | CASRVGASNTGELFF
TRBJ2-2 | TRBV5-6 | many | CASSSVRLAGNTGELFF
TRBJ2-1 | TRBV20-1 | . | CSASGLAGAHEQFF
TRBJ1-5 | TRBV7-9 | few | CASSQTGGIGQPQHF
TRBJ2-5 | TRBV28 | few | CASLGGDQETQYF
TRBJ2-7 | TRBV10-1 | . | CASSESKGRLYEQYF
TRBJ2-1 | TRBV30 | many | CAWMTSGAYNEQFF
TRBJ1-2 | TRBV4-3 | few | CASSQDGLANYGYTF
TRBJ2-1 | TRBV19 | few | CASSMSRGEQFF
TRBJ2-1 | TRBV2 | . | CASSGGGRQFF
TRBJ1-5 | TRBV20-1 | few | CSARETGGQPQHF
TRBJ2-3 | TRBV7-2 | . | CASTAGVLDTQYF
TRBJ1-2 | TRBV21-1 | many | CASPESMIPYGYTF
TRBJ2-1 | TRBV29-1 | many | CSVTAGLGQFF
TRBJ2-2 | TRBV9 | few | CASSRDVAGELFF
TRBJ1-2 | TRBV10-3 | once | CAISESTLEYGYPF
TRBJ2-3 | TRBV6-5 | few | CASSSSAGDARTQYF
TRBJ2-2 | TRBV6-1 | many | CASSGQGFGELFF
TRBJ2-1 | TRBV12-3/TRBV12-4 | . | CASSLLAGYEQFF
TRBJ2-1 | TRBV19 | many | CASSRDQGVFGRTKVGKQFF
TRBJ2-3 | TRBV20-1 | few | CSASPGGRQTTDTQYF
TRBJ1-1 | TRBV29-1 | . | CTVFDRGNTEAFF
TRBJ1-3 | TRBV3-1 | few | CASSQDAVVGSGNTIYF
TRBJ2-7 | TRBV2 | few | CASSEAPYYEQYF
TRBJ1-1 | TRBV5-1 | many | CASGEEDMNTEAFF
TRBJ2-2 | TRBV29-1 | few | CSVSGTSGRGTGELFF
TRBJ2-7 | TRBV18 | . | CASSPIPPLAGGADEQYF
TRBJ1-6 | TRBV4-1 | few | CASSQEERMHYSPLHF
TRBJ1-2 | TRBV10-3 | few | CAITGQAESYGYTF
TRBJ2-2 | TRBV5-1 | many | CASSLEGQGFGELFF
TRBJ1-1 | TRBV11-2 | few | CASSSRPLEQGRETEAFF
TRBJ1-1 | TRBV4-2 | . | CASSHPDVSEAFF
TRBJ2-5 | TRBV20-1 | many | CSATGLAGGPGETQYF
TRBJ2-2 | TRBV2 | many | CASRRDRGGTGELFF
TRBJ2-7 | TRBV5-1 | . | CASSFGSVYEQYF
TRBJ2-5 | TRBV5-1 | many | CASSSASGGPTGTQYF
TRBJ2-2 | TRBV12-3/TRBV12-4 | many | CASSPGLAGVTGELFF
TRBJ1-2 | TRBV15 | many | CATSRDQGNYGYTF
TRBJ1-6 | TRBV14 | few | CASSQTRGLGNSPLHF
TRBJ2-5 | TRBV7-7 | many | CASSPDAGGQTQYF
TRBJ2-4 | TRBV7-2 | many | CASSLEGRIQYF
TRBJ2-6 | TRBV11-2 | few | CASSLGLALLSGANVLTF
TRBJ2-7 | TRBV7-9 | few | CASSLGDRGEQYF
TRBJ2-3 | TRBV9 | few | CASSVEWSDTQYF
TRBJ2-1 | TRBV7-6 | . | CASSRRTSGNEQFF
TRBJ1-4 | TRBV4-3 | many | CASSQEGGAREKLFF
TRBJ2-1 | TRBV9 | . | CASSESTGRYEQFF
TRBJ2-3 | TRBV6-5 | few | CASSSITSGLTDTQYF
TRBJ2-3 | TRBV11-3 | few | CASSMSTDTQYF
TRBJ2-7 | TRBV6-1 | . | CASSGTGTPAYEQYF
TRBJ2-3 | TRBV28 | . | CASSFPVPPGDTQYF
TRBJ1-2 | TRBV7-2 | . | CASSAWTVKSNYGYTF
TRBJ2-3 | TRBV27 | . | CASSLRGRALDTQYF